These 7 T cell receptor beta chains originate from one sample sequenced in a study of CD8+ T cells in alopecia areata. As part of sample collection, lesional scalp punch biopsies and peripheral blood were taken from alopecia areata patients. RNA extraction and reverse transcription yielded cDNA as sequencing template. Measured with immunoSEQ multiplex PCR; TCRdb has only the in-frame clones, and not every one. The repertoire holds 9,000 or so clones, with approximately 65% as singletons. Sequencing input: skin. The receptors were gathered from a human donor with alopecia areata.

The chain employs TRBV18 and TRBJ2-5; possible D gene TRBD1, 6 bases. Per the germline V gene, CDR1 is KGHSH and CDR2 is LQKENI. V dropped 4 bases and J dropped 7 bases, with 16 bases sitting between them. CDR3 length: 14 amino acids. The CDR3 region is CASSLTTGPPTQYF. The CDR3 nucleotides are TGTGCCAGCTCACTTACTACAGGGCCTCCGACCCAGTACTTC.

The V call is TRBV7-2, the J call TRBJ2-5; D is undetermined. Germline CDR1 is SGHTA and CDR2 is FQGNSA. With 0 bases removed from V and 1 base from J, the gap between germline ends came to 6 bases. This CDR3 is built from 14 residues. CDR3 bases: TGTGCCAGCAGCTTAGCGAACAGCCAAGAGACCCAGTACTTC. Protein: CASSLANSQETQYF.

In nucleotides, the CDR3 is TGCAGCGTTGAAAAGGGCCCAGATACGCAGTATTTT. Encoded protein: CSVEKGPDTQYF. The V call is TRBV29-1, the J call TRBJ2-3; D not resolved. CDR1 and CDR2 (germline): SQVTM, ANQGSEA. This CDR3 contains 12 residues. Trimming took off 2 bases at V and 4 bases at J, with 7 bases between the two ends.

V usage is TRBV4-3 and J usage is TRBJ2-3, with 7 bases aligning to TRBD2. The V gene's germline CDR1 is LGHNA and CDR2 YSLEER. Unmatched junction bases numbered 12, after V lost 0 bases and J lost 6 bases. The CDR3 consists of 17 residues. The CDR3 region is CASSQDGPLGGMDTQYF. The CDR3 bases are TGCGCCAGCAGCCAAGATGGGCCACTGGGGGGGATGGATACGCAGTATTTT.

This clone was detected a few times. The J gene is TRBJ2-1, the V gene TRBV7-9; TRBD1 might be the D (5 bases). The CDR3 sequence is 12 residues long. Germline assignment: CDR1 SEHNR and CDR2 FQNEAQ (reference sequence). Trimming left V 6 bases short and J 4 bases short, with 7 bases between. CDR3 in amino acids: CASRDRYNEQFF. As DNA, the CDR3 is TGTGCCAGCAGAGACAGATACAATGAGCAGTTCTTC.

The chain uses TRBV7-2 and TRBJ1-1; no firm D call. The germline gives CDR1 SGHTA, CDR2 FQGNSA. V was clipped by 7 bases and J by 0 bases, with 9 bases between them. This CDR3 spans 13 amino acids. The CDR3 protein is CASTLGMNTEAFF. DNA of the CDR3: TGTGCCAGCACCCTCGGGATGAACACTGAAGCTTTCTTT.

J is TRBJ2-7 and V is TRBV29-1, with D perhaps assigned TRBD1 or TRBD2 (6 bases each). CDR1 and CDR2 (germline): SQVTM, ANQGSEA. Trimming took off 5 bases at V and 6 bases at J, with 11 bases between the two ends. This CDR3 region has 11 residues. In DNA, the CDR3 is TGCAGCGTTTCCAGGGGAGGCGAGCAGTACTTC. Residues: CSVSRGGEQYF.